Listed below are T cell receptor beta chains from one sample, sequenced in a study of shared clonotypes between healthy human individuals. The repertoire was sequenced with immunoSEQ multiplex PCR; TCRdb's copy has only in-frame clones and lacks some. Of some 2,100,000 clones in the sample, about 94% were seen once. Sequenced material: naive CD4+ T cells sorted from blood. The receptors here all came from a man between 18 and 29 years old in good health. The CDR3 runs from the conserved cysteine through the conserved F or W. The D gene is left open where the match is weak.

V gene: TRBV28; D gene: NA; J gene: TRBJ1-6; CDR3 protein: CASSFSPLYNSPLHF
V gene: TRBV18; D gene: TRBD1; J gene: TRBJ2-7; CDR3 protein: CASCPGQGGYEQYF
V gene: TRBV7-2; D gene: TRBD2; J gene: TRBJ2-2; CDR3 protein: CASSFTATSGGVGELFF
V gene: TRBV7-2; D gene: TRBD1; J gene: TRBJ2-2; CDR3 protein: CASSLTGGGGELFF
V gene: TRBV5-1; D gene: TRBD2; J gene: TRBJ2-1; CDR3 protein: CASSMGTSNGNEQFF
V gene: TRBV6-5; D gene: NA; J gene: TRBJ2-7; CDR3 protein: CASNSRGRNEQYF
V gene: TRBV7-2; D gene: NA; J gene: TRBJ2-1; CDR3 protein: CASSLGSVDNEQFF
V gene: TRBV7-2; D gene: NA; J gene: TRBJ1-3; CDR3 protein: CASSFRVASGNTIYF
V gene: TRBV5-1; D gene: TRBD1; J gene: TRBJ2-5; CDR3 protein: CATGLTGTTETQYF
V gene: TRBV7-9; D gene: NA; J gene: TRBJ2-1; CDR3 protein: CASSRDRANHNEQFF
V gene: TRBV6-5; D gene: NA; J gene: TRBJ1-4; CDR3 protein: CASSYDRTDHNEKLFF
V gene: TRBV27; D gene: TRBD1; J gene: TRBJ1-6; CDR3 protein: CASSFYADRGSYNSPLHF
V gene: TRBV9; D gene: NA; J gene: TRBJ2-7; CDR3 protein: CASSVDPGDPYEQYF
V gene: TRBV28; D gene: NA; J gene: TRBJ1-3; CDR3 protein: CASSAYQVKGNTIYF
V gene: TRBV30; D gene: NA; J gene: TRBJ2-7; CDR3 protein: CAWSAGPFTYEQYF
V gene: TRBV5-1; D gene: NA; J gene: TRBJ2-7; CDR3 protein: CASSPLGSYEQYF
V gene: TRBV6-1; D gene: TRBD1; J gene: TRBJ1-6; CDR3 protein: CASSEEQGVSPLHF
V gene: TRBV18; D gene: TRBD1; J gene: TRBJ2-7; CDR3 protein: CASSPLGQAYEQYF
V gene: TRBV7-2; D gene: TRBD1; J gene: TRBJ1-2; CDR3 protein: CASSSQGGGEGGYTF
V gene: TRBV9; D gene: TRBD2; J gene: TRBJ2-1; CDR3 protein: CASSPLAGGTYNEQFF
V gene: TRBV28; D gene: NA; J gene: TRBJ2-7; CDR3 protein: CASRTREPYEQYF